Listed below are T cell receptor beta chains from one sample, sequenced in a study of CD8 T cells in Susac syndrome. Each CDR3 protein is one row after TCRdb ran MiXCR on the immunoSEQ multiplex PCR reads. The sample yields about 180,000 distinct CDR3 sequences, approximately 96% seen once. The sequencing input was CD4+ T cells from PBMCs. All receptors derive from a human donor with multiple sclerosis. Each CDR3 is given with its conserved first and last residue. The D gene is left open where the match is weak. Rows may omit the clone size; those that give it use once, few, many or a size class.

v_gene	abundance	j_gene	d_gene	len	CDR3nt	CDR3aa
TRBV20-1	NA	TRBJ2-7	TRBD1	15	TGCAGTGCTAGAAGTCTTGGACAGGGCTCCTACGAGCAGTACTTC	CSARSLGQGSYEQYF
TRBV20-1	NA	TRBJ2-5	NA	16	TGCAGTGCAAGCCGGGGCGGGGCCGGGAGAAAAGAGACCCAGTACTTC	CSASRGGAGRKETQYF
TRBV9	NA	TRBJ2-4	NA	16	TGTGCCAGCAGCGTAGAACACCCAGGGGGGGAAAACATTCAGTACTTC	CASSVEHPGGENIQYF
TRBV15	NA	TRBJ1-6	NA	20	TGTGCCACCAGCCCTCCCAGAGGGTCTAACAGAGGACCTCGGGATTCACCCCTCCACTTT	CATSPPRGSNRGPRDSPLHF
TRBV6-6	NA	TRBJ2-7	TRBD2	14	TGTGCCAGCAGTTACTCTAGCGGGGGGTGGGAGCAGTACTTC	CASSYSSGGWEQYF
TRBV18	NA	TRBJ2-5	TRBD2	17	TGTGCCAGCTCACCCCGGGGCCGCGGGGGTAGGGAAGAGACCCAGTACTTC	CASSPRGRGGREETQYF
TRBV7-8	NA	TRBJ1-6	NA	14	TGTGCCAGCAGCTACACGGGAGCGAGTTCACCCCTCCACTTT	CASSYTGASSPLHF
TRBV30	NA	TRBJ2-5	TRBD1	12	TGTGCCTGTGGACAGGGACGGGAGACCCAGTACTTC	CACGQGRETQYF
TRBV20-1	NA	TRBJ2-3	NA	11	TGCAGTGCTCGGATCACAGATACGCAGTATTTT	CSARITDTQYF
TRBV29-1	NA	TRBJ2-3	TRBD2	12	TGCAGCGCGGGGGGGAACGCAGATACGCAGTATTTT	CSAGGNADTQYF
TRBV20-1	NA	TRBJ1-4	NA	13	TGCAGTGCCCCAAGTGCCCTTGGTGAAAAACTGTTTTTT	CSAPSALGEKLFF
TRBV30	few	TRBJ2-5	NA	11	TGTGCCTGGAGTACAGGAGAGACCCAGTACTTC	CAWSTGETQYF
TRBV25-1	NA	TRBJ2-7	NA	15	TGTGCCAGCAGTCCAAGGAGGGGGGATCTCTACGAGCAGTACTTC	CASSPRRGDLYEQYF
TRBV7-9	NA	TRBJ1-2	TRBD1	13	TGTGCCAGCAGCCCGGGACAGTACTATGGCTACACCTTC	CASSPGQYYGYTF
TRBV5-4	once	TRBJ2-3	NA	13	TGTGCCAGCAGCCAGGAACTGGCAGATACGCAGTATTTT	CASSQELADTQYF
TRBV18	NA	TRBJ2-7	NA	12	TGTGCCAGCTCACCGGCAGAGGGCGAGCAGTACTTC	CASSPAEGEQYF
TRBV24-1	NA	TRBJ1-5	NA	15	TGTGCCACCAGTGATGCTTCGGACAAATATCAGCCCCAGCATTTT	CATSDASDKYQPQHF
TRBV3-1	few	TRBJ1-2	NA	13	TGTGCCAGCAGCCAAAGGGACTCCTATGGCTACACCTTC	CASSQRDSYGYTF
TRBV25-1	NA	TRBJ2-7	NA	16	TGTGCCAGCAGTGACCCCACCGGGACCGATGGCTACGAGCAGTACTTC	CASSDPTGTDGYEQYF
TRBV20-1	NA	TRBJ2-7	NA	12	TGCAGTGCGGCCCGGACTCTAGGCGAGCAGTACTTC	CSAARTLGEQYF
TRBV28	NA	TRBJ2-3	NA	15	TGTGCCAGCAACCTTAGCGGAGACCAGACAGATACGCAGTATTTT	CASNLSGDQTDTQYF
TRBV28	NA	TRBJ2-1	NA	17	TGTGCCAGCAGTCCCGTCGTATCCAGCGGACGATACAATGAGCAGTTCTTC	CASSPVVSSGRYNEQFF
TRBV12-3/TRBV12-4	NA	TRBJ1-1	NA	15	TGTGCCAGCAGTTTAGGGGCTTGGATGAACACTGAAGCTTTCTTT	CASSLGAWMNTEAFF
TRBV12-3/TRBV12-4	NA	TRBJ1-6	TRBD1	15	TGTGCCAGCAGTTTAACCACAGGGGACCGGTCACCCCTCCACTTT	CASSLTTGDRSPLHF
TRBV30	NA	TRBJ1-1	NA	13	TGTGCCCATTCTTTCTCGGGAGTAAGAGGAGCTTTCTTT	CAHSFSGVRGAFF
TRBV12-3/TRBV12-4	NA	TRBJ2-7	TRBD1	16	TGTGCCAGCAGTCGGACAGGGGGCCTCCCTGCCTACGAGCAGTACTTC	CASSRTGGLPAYEQYF
TRBV19	NA	TRBJ2-7	TRBD2	15	TGTGCCAGTAGTCTAGGGACTAGCGGATCCTACGAGCAGTACTTC	CASSLGTSGSYEQYF
TRBV9	NA	TRBJ2-5	NA	14	TGTGCCAGCAGCGTAGAGGGAAGGCGAGAGACCCAGTACTTC	CASSVEGRRETQYF
TRBV4-2	NA	TRBJ1-5	NA	16	TGTGCCAGCAGCCAAGATGGAGGGGGGCCCAATCAGCCCCAGCATTTT	CASSQDGGGPNQPQHF
TRBV12-5	NA	TRBJ2-1	TRBD2	15	TGTGCTAGTGGTCATCTCGGGGGGGCAGGCAATGAGCAGTTCTTC	CASGHLGGAGNEQFF
TRBV9	NA	TRBJ2-4	NA	16	TGTGCCAGCAGCGTTACCGGGACAATAGGGGAAAACATTCAGTACTTC	CASSVTGTIGENIQYF
TRBV20-1	NA	TRBJ1-2	NA	13	TGCAGTGCGCCTGGTGGAGGGAACTATGGCTACACCTTC	CSAPGGGNYGYTF
TRBV9	NA	TRBJ2-3	NA	15	TGTGCCAGCAGCCCCTGGGGGTTGGAAACAGATACGCAGTATTTT	CASSPWGLETDTQYF
TRBV9	NA	TRBJ2-1	TRBD1	14	TGTGCCAGCGACGCGGGGACAGGGTACAATGAGCAGTTCTTC	CASDAGTGYNEQFF
TRBV7-9	NA	TRBJ2-3	NA	14	TGTGCCAGCAGCGTCGGGGCCGTTGGAGATACGCAGTATTTT	CASSVGAVGDTQYF
TRBV29-1	NA	TRBJ2-3	TRBD1	13	TGCAGCGTTGAACAGGGGGCGAAAAATACGCAGTATTTT	CSVEQGAKNTQYF
TRBV30	NA	TRBJ2-7	NA	13	TGTGCCTGGAGTCTAAGAACAGGGCGAGAGCAGTACTTC	CAWSLRTGREQYF
TRBV20-1	NA	TRBJ2-5	NA	15	TGCAGTGCTAGCCGAATGGCGAGGAACCAAGAGACCCAGTACTTC	CSASRMARNQETQYF
TRBV12-3/TRBV12-4	NA	TRBJ1-2	NA	11	TGTGCCAGCAGTCCCGGGGTTGGCTACACCTTC	CASSPGVGYTF
TRBV20-1	NA	TRBJ2-5	NA	12	TGCAGTGCTAGAGGGAGTGTCGAGACCCAGTACTTC	CSARGSVETQYF
TRBV27	NA	TRBJ1-5	NA	13	TGTGCCAGCAGTTTAGGGTTGGGTCAGCCCCAGCATTTT	CASSLGLGQPQHF
TRBV29-1	NA	TRBJ2-1	NA	14	TGCAGCGTTGAAGATGCTGGGGGAAGGGTAAGACAGTTCTTC	CSVEDAGGRVRQFF
TRBV30	NA	TRBJ1-2	NA	12	TGTGCCTGGAGCTCCGGACAGCCGGGCTACACCTTC	CAWSSGQPGYTF
TRBV30	NA	TRBJ1-1	NA	13	TGCTACCGACCCCTGGGACCTTCCTTTGAAGCTTTCTTT	CYRPLGPSFEAFF
TRBV5-1	NA	TRBJ2-7	NA	16	TGCGCCAGCAGCTTGGCCGGCGCGGTATCCAGCTACGAGCAGTACTTC	CASSLAGAVSSYEQYF
TRBV2	NA	TRBJ2-4	TRBD1	14	TGTGCCAGCAGTGTCTGGGACAGGCTAAACATTCAGTACTTC	CASSVWDRLNIQYF
TRBV12-3/TRBV12-4	once	TRBJ2-3	TRBD2	18	TGTGCCAGCAGTCCCACACAGCGGGGGGTGAGGGCCACAGATACGCAGTATTTT	CASSPTQRGVRATDTQYF
TRBV14	NA	TRBJ2-1	NA	16	TGTGCCAGCAGCCAAGATCGACAGGTCGTATACAATGAGCAGTTCTTC	CASSQDRQVVYNEQFF
TRBV6-1	NA	TRBJ1-6	NA	15	TGTGCCAGCAGTGAGGGACCCCTCGTCCCTTCACCCCTCCACTTT	CASSEGPLVPSPLHF
TRBV19	NA	TRBJ2-7	NA	12	TGTGCCAACATAAGAGGAGGGACCCTGCGGTACTTC	CANIRGGTLRYF
TRBV20-1	NA	TRBJ2-7	TRBD2	13	TGCAGTGCCCGATTACTAGCGGGCTACGAGCAGTACTTC	CSARLLAGYEQYF
TRBV5-4	NA	TRBJ2-4	NA	13	TGTGCCAGCAGCTTGGACAGGACAAACATTCAGTACTTC	CASSLDRTNIQYF
TRBV5-4	NA	TRBJ2-7	NA	14	TGTGCCAGCAGCTTCAAGGGAGCTCCTGACGAGCAGTACTTC	CASSFKGAPDEQYF